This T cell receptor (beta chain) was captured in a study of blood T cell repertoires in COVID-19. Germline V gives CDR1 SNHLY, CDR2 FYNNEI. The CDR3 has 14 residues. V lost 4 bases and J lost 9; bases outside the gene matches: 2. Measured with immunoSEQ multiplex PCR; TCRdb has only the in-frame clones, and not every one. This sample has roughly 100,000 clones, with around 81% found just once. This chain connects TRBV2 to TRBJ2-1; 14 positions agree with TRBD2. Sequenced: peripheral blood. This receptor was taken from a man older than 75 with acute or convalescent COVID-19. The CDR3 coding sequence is TGTGCCAGCAGTGCGACTAGCGGGAGGGGTGAGCAGTTCTTC. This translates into CASSATSGRGEQFF.